The entry below gives a single TCR beta chain sequence along with its context. What it binds is not known. The data stem from a study of cytomegalovirus exposure and HLA in healthy donors. Study results and limitations: Previous analysis showed most TCR beta V segments were productive about 90% or about 30% of the time. The HLA-A and HLA-B alleles of most subjects were reportedly predicted accurately from TCR beta sequences. Being indistinguishable, some V segments were excluded, TRBV6-2 and TRBV6-3 among them. Donor immune exposure was known only as CMV serostatus.

The PCR ran on 60 Vbeta and 13 Jbeta primers. Sequenced by immunoSEQ multiplex PCR; TCRdb stores in-frame clones only, minus some. Found here are some 220,000 clones, over 75% of them singletons; the top ten hold more than 0.45%. The ends were cut back, 5 bases at V and 5 bases at J, with 12 bases in the middle. This CDR3 is built from 13 residues. From germline, CDR1 is LNHDA and CDR2 SQIVND (reference sequence). Sequences were obtained from PBMCs. The receptor was derived from a boy younger than 18 in good health and CMV-seronegative. V gene TRBV19 combines with J gene TRBJ1-1; D remains ambiguous. The CDR3 nucleotides read TGTGCCAGTAGTGAGAGGGTAGGGACTGAAGCTTTCTTT. It yields the protein CASSERVGTEAFF.